This T cell receptor (beta chain) was sequenced in a study of control samples from healthy donors and cancer patients. Sequenced by immunoSEQ multiplex PCR; TCRdb stores in-frame clones only, minus some. The sample lists 170,000 or so clones, about 94% occurring once. Germline assignment: CDR1 LNHDA and CDR2 SQIVND (reference sequence). This CDR3 spans 12 amino acids. Trimming took 4 bases from V and 2 from J, leaving 3 bases between them. This rearrangement joins TRBV19 to TRBJ2-1; D call uncertain. The sequenced material came from blood. The sequence derives from a middle-aged woman in good health. Here the CDR3 reads CASSRAYNEQFF. The CDR3 nucleotides are TGTGCCAGTAGTAGGGCCTACAATGAGCAGTTCTTC.